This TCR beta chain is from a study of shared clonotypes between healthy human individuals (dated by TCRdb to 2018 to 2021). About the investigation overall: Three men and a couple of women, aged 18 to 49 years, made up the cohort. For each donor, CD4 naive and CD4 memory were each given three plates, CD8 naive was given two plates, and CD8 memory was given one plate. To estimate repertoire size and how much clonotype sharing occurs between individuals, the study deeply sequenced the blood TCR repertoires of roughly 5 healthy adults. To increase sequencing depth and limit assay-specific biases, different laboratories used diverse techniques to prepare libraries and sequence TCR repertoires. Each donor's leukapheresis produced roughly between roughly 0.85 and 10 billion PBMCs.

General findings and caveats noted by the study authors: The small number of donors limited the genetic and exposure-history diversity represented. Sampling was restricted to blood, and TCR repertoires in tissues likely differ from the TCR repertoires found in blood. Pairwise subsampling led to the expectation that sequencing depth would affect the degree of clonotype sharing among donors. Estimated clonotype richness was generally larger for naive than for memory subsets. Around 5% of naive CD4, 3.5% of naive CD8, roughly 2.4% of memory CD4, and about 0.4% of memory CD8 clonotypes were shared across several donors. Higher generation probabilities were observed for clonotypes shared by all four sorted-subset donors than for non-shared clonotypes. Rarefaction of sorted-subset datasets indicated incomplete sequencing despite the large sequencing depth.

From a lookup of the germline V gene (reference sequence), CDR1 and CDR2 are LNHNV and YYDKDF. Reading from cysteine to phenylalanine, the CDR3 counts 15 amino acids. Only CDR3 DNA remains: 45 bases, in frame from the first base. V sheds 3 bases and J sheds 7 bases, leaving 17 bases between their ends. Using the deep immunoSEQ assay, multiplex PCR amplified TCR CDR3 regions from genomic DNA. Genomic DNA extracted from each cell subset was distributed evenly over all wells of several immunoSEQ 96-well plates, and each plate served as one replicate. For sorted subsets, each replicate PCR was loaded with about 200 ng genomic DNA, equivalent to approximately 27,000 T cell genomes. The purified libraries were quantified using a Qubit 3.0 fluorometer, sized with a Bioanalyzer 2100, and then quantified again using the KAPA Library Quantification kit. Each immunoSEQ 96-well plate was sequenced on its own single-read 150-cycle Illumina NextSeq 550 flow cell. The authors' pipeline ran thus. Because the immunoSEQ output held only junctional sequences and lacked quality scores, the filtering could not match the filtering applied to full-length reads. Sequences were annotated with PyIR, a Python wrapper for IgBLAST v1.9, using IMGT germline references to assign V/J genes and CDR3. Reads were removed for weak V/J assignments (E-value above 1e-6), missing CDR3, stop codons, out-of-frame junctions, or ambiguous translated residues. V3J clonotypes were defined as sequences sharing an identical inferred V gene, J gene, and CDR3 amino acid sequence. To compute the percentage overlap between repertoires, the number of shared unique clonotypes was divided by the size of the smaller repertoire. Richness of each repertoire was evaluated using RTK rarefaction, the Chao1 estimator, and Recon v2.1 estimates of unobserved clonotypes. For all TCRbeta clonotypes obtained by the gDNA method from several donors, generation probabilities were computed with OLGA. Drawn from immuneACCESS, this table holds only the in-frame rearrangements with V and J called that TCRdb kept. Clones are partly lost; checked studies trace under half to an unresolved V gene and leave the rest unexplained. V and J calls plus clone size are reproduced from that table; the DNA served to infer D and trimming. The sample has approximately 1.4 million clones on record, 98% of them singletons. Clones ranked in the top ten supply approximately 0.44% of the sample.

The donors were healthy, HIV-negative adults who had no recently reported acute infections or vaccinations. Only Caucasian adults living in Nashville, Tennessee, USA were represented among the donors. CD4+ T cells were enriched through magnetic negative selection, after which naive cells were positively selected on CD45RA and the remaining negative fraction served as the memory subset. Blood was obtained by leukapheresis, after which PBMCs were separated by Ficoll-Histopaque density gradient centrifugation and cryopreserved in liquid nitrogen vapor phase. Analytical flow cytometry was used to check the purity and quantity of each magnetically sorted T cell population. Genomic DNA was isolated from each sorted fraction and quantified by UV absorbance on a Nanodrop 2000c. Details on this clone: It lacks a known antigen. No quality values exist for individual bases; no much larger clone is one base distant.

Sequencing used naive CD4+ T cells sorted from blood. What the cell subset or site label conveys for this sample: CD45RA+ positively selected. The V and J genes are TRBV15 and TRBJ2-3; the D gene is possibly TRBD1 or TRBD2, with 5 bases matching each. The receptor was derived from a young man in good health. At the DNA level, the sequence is TGTGCCACCAGCAGGGCCGGGACGAATCGGAATACGCAGTATTTT. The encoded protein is CATSRAGTNRNTQYF.